Below, 17 T cell receptor beta chains from the same sample are listed, as sequenced in a study of tissue T cells after allogeneic stem cell transplantation. Generated by immunoSEQ multiplex PCR, the TCRdb table keeps only in-frame clones and is missing some. Of 2,000 to 2,500 clones listed, under 75% were seen once; the top ten hold 3% to 3.5%. Sequencing was performed on gut tissue. The source is a female BALB/c mouse in good health. The mice in this strain carry MHC haplotype H2-d.

For this clone: Mouse gene names apply. The CDR3 goes on 1 residue after the read ends, and that part is filled in from the germline J gene. This chain uses TRBV13-1 with TRBJ2-7, with TRBD2 identical over 13 bases. The CDR3 extends over 16 amino acids. In germline, CDR1 is NSHNY, CDR2 SYGAGN. V shed 2 bases and J 4 bases; nucleotides not matched to a gene: 6. The part of the CDR3 DNA that was read is TGTGCCAGCAGTGAAAGGGACTGGGGGGGGGAATATGAACAGTAC. Encoded protein: CASSERDWGGEYEQY. The complete CDR3 sequence is CASSERDWGGEYEQYF.

Regarding this clone: Gene names and germline match the mouse. The DNA read from the CDR3 is TGTGCTAGCAGTCCGGGACAACACTATGAACAGTAC. Amino acid sequence: CASSPGQHYEQY. The whole CDR3 region reads CASSPGQHYEQYF. The chain carries TRBV17 and TRBJ2-7, with D maybe TRBD1 (6 bases). Read data end 1 residue before the CDR3 end; the end is taken from the germline J gene. Germline loops: CDR1 MNHDT, CDR2 YYDKIL. V dropped 5 bases and J dropped 3 bases, with 11 bases sitting between them. The CDR3 extends over 13 amino acids. Variable domain in full (rest from reference TRBV17 and TRBJ2-7): DTTVKQNPRYKLARVGKPVNLICSQTMNHDTMYWYQKKPNQAPKLLLFYYDKILNREADTFEKFQSSRPNNSFCSLYIGSAGLEYSAMYLCASSPGQHYEQYFGPGTRLTVL.

This clone appeared a few times. Mouse germline and gene names are used. The CDR3 is cut off 1 residue early in the read; its end comes from the germline J gene. The V call is TRBV4, the J call TRBJ2-3; 11 nucleotides match TRBD2. The germline V gene has CDR1 LGHDT and CDR2 YNNKQL (reference sequence). Trimming at V came to 6 bases and at J to 2 bases, leaving 4 bases not matched to a gene. This CDR3 has 15 amino acids. The part of the CDR3 DNA that was read is TGTGCCAGCAGTCTCACTGGGGGGGCTGCAGAAACGCTGTAT. This translates into CASSLTGGAAETLY. The entire CDR3 is CASSLTGGAAETLYF.

Of note for this clone: Germline and genes here are mouse. The CDR3 end lies 1 residue beyond the end of the read and is filled in from the germline J gene. V gene TRBV13-3 combines with J gene TRBJ2-7, with 10 bases lining up with TRBD1. After removal of 5 bases from V and 4 bases from J, the junction contained 3 bases not matched to a gene. The CDR3 extends over 13 amino acids. Germline V CDR1 and CDR2: NNHDY, SYVADS. The chain's CDR3 is CASRGTGVYEQYF. The CDR3 bases that were read are TGTGCCAGCAGGGGGACAGGGGTTTATGAACAGTAC.

In the case of this clone: Genes and germline come from the mouse. Sequencing ends 1 residue short of the CDR3 end; the germline J gene provides the rest. This sequence joins TRBV1 and TRBJ1-1; D unclear. The CDR3 is made up of 14 amino acids. CDR1 is NSQYPW, CDR2 LRSPGD, per germline (reference sequence). V lost 2 bases, J lost 0 bases, and 7 bases lay in between. CDR3 bases read: TGCACCTGCAGTGCAAGGCCTGCAAACACAGAAGTCTTC. It specifies CTCSARPANTEVF. The whole CDR3 sequence reads CTCSARPANTEVFF.

As concerns this clone: Genes and germline come from the mouse. The CDR3 is CASSPGTTNNSPLYF. CDR3 DNA, as far as it was read: TGTGCTAGCAGCCCCGGGACAACTAATAATTCGCCCCTCTAC. V and J are TRBV29 and TRBJ1-6; weak D call: TRBD1 (6 bases). The CDR3 is cut off 1 residue early in the read; its end comes from the germline J gene. TRBJ1-6 has ORF status, its function being uncertain. The CDR3 is 15 amino acids. Trimming stripped 6 bases from V and 5 bases from J, with 14 bases between. Germline loops: CDR1 MSHET, CDR2 SYDVDS.

Comment on this clone: The germline and genes are mouse ones. The read ends 1 residue before the CDR3 terminus; that terminus is restored from the germline J gene. The V gene is TRBV16, the J gene TRBJ2-1; 10 bases are shared with TRBD2. CDR3 length equals 15 residues. Germline trimming cut 6 bases from V and 7 bases from J; bases unmatched to any gene: 9. Germline CDR1 is SGHSA and CDR2 is FRNQAP. The CDR3 DNA, read in part, is TGTGCAAGCAGTTTGGCTGGGGGGGCGGAGGCTGAGCAGTTC. This sequence encodes CASSLAGGAEAEQF. The whole CDR3 protein reads CASSLAGGAEAEQFF.

This clone showed up just a few times. These gene names are mouse names. The observed sequence ends 1 residue before the CDR3 terminus, with the missing tail filled in from the germline J gene. The rearrangement uses TRBV14 and TRBJ1-4; D perhaps matches TRBD1 (5 bases). CDR3 length: 15 amino acids. The germline CDR1 and CDR2 sequences are SGHDT and FRDEAV. Trimming shortened V by 5 bases and J by 5 bases, and 16 bases separated the two germline ends. Incomplete CDR3 DNA: TGTGCCAGCAGATCCGACAGAAAAAATAACGAAAGATTATTT. It specifies CASRSDRKNNERLF. The full-length CDR3 reads as CASRSDRKNNERLFF.

On this clone: The gene symbols are mouse symbols. Read data end 1 residue before the CDR3 end; the end is taken from the germline J gene. V usage is TRBV5 and J usage is TRBJ2-3; 9 nucleotides align to TRBD1. V trimming: 3 bases; J trimming: 1 base; junction bases outside the gene matches: 2. CDR3 length: 15 residues. CDR1 is LGHNA and CDR2 is YNLKQL in the germline V gene (reference sequence). Incomplete CDR3 DNA: TGTGCCAGCAGCCAGGGACAGGGTGGTGCAGAAACGCTGTAT. Translation: CASSQGQGGAETLY. The CDR3 reads in full as CASSQGQGGAETLYF.

Notes on this clone: The genes and germline here are from mouse. Sequencing ends 1 residue short of the CDR3 end; the germline J gene provides the rest. The chain recombines TRBV4 with TRBJ1-4, with TRBD1 identical over 11 bases. The length of the CDR3 is 16 residues. Germline V gene data show CDR1 as LGHDT and CDR2 as YNNKQL (reference sequence). J lost 3 bases, V lost 5 bases, and 5 bases had no gene match. This CDR3 reads CASSRRTGGANERLFF. The DNA read from the CDR3 is TGTGCCAGCAGCAGGCGGACAGGGGGCGCCAACGAAAGATTATTT.

Of note for this clone: Mouse names are used for the genes. The read falls 1 residue short of the CDR3 end, and the missing part is taken from the germline J gene. This chain uses TRBV20 with TRBJ2-1; D may be TRBD1 or TRBD2 (5 bases each). The germline CDR1 and CDR2 sequences are GFQATS and STVNSAI. The CDR3 covers 14 residues. Deletions cut 1 base from V and 3 bases from J, with 10 bases between. The sequenced CDR3 bases are TGTGGTGCTAGGGTCTCTGGGACCTATGCTGAGCAGTTC. It encodes CGARVSGTYAEQF. The whole CDR3 region reads CGARVSGTYAEQFF.

Notes on this clone: Gene names refer to mouse genes. The missing CDR3 end, 1 residue past where the read stops, is filled in from the germline J gene. The chain couples TRBV29 to TRBJ2-3; 9 nucleotides align to TRBD1. After removal of 7 bases from V and 1 base from J, the junction contained 3 bases not matched to a gene. The CDR3 consists of 14 residues. The germline CDR1 and CDR2 sequences are MSHET and SYDVDS. CDR3 DNA, as far as it was read: TGTGCTAGCATGAGGGACAGGGGTGCAGAAACGCTGTAT. It translates to CASMRDRGAETLY. The CDR3, in full, reads CASMRDRGAETLYF.

Only a few counts were recorded for this clone. Mouse gene names apply. Sequencing ends 1 residue short of the CDR3 end; the germline J gene provides the rest. V and J are TRBV31 and TRBJ2-7; 10 bases are shared with TRBD2. Germline V gives CDR1 GKSSPN, CDR2 SITVG. This CDR3 contains 15 residues. Trimming took 1 base from V and 7 from J; bases not matched to a gene: 10. This CDR3 reads CAWSPSDWGVGEQYF. The sequenced part of the CDR3 DNA is TGTGCCTGGAGTCCCTCCGACTGGGGGGTAGGAGAACAGTAC.

Points on this clone: Gene names denote mouse genes. The read ends 1 residue shy of where the CDR3 ends; the end is completed using the germline J gene. The J gene is TRBJ1-1, the V gene TRBV2, with 9 bases that match TRBD1. Germline trimming cut 6 bases from V and 1 base from J; bases unmatched to any gene: 6. The CDR3 spans 15 residues. Germline V gene lookup returns CDR1 LGHNA and CDR2 YSYQKL. CDR3 sequence reads: CASSRDREKNTEVFF. The DNA read from the CDR3 is TGTGCCAGCAGTCGGGACAGGGAGAAAAACACAGAAGTCTTC.

This clone was recorded once. Germline and genes: mouse. The read terminates 1 residue before the CDR3 end, so the remaining end is supplied by the germline J gene. This sequence joins TRBV13-2 and TRBJ2-5; possibly TRBD2 for D (8 bases). The V end was cut by 0 bases, the J end by 8 bases, with 13 bases between. Germline values: CDR1 NNHNN, CDR2 SYGAGS (reference sequence). The CDR3 runs to 14 residues. The CDR3 sequence: CASGDAGGAVTQYF. CDR3 DNA, as far as it was read: TGTGCCAGCGGTGATGCAGGGGGGGCGGTCACCCAGTAC.

About this clone itself: Germline and genes here are mouse. This CDR3 reads CASSFPDTEVFF. The sequenced CDR3 bases are TGTGCTAGCAGTTTTCCGGACACAGAAGTCTTC. The V gene is TRBV29, the J gene TRBJ1-1, with D hard to call. Coverage ceases 1 residue before the CDR3 finishes, and the germline J gene fills in the end. V gave up 3 bases and J gave up 3 bases, with 5 bases separating them. The germline CDR1 and CDR2 sequences are MSHET and SYDVDS. The CDR3 is 12 residues long.

Concerning this clone: Gene names are mouse gene names. Read sequence stops 1 residue before the CDR3 end, and the germline J gene provides the missing end. The rearrangement links TRBV14 to TRBJ2-5, with 12 bases lining up with TRBD2. V shed 3 bases, J shed 4 bases, and the junction held 0 bases outside the gene matches. Germline V gene data show CDR1 as SGHDT and CDR2 as FRDEAV. This CDR3 comprises 14 residues. CDR3 sequence reads: CASSWTGGEDTQYF. Partial CDR3 DNA: TGTGCCAGCAGTTGGACTGGGGGGGAAGACACCCAGTAC.